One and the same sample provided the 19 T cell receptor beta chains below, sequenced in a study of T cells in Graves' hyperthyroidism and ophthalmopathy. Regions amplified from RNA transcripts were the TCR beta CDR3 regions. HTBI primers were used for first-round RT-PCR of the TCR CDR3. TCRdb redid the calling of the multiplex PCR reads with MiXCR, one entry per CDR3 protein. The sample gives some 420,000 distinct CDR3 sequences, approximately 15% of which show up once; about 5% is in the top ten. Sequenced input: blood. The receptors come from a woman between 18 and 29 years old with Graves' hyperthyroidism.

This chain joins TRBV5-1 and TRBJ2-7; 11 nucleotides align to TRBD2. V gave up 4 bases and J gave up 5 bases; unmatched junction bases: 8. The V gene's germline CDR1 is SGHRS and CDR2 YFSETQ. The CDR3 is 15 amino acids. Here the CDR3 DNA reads TGCGCCAGCAGCCCTCTGACTAGCGGGATAAACGAGCAGTACTTC. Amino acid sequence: CASSPLTSGINEQYF.

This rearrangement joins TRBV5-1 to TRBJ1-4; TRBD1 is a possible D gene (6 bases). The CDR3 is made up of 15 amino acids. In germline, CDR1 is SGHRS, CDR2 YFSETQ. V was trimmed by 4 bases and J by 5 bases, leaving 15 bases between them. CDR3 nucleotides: TGCGCCAGCAGCCAGACGGGACAAAGGAATGAAAAACTGTTTTTT. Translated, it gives CASSQTGQRNEKLFF.

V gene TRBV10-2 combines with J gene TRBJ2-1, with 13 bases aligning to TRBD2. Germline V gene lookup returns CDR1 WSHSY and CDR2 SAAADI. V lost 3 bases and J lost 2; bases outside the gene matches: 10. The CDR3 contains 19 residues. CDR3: CASSDPLGLAGPTYNEQFF. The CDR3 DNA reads TGCGCCAGCAGTGACCCCTTGGGACTAGCGGGACCTACCTACAATGAGCAGTTCTTC.

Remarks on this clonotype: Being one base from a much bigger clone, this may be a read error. Written as DNA, the CDR3 is TGTGCCAGCAGTCTGCGCAGGGAGATGGACACTGAAGCTTTCTTT. Amino acids: CASSLRREMDTEAFF. The chain joins TRBV12-3 or TRBV12-4 to TRBJ1-1; tentative D call: TRBD1 (5 bases). The V gene lost 5 bases and the J gene lost 3 bases, with 16 bases spanning the gap. CDR3 length equals 15 residues.

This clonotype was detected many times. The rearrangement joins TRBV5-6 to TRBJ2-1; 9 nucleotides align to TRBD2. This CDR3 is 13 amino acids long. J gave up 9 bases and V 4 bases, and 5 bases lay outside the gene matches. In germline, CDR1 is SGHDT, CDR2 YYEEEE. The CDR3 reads CASSVGLAFEQFF. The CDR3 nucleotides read TGTGCCAGCAGCGTGGGACTAGCATTTGAGCAGTTCTTC.

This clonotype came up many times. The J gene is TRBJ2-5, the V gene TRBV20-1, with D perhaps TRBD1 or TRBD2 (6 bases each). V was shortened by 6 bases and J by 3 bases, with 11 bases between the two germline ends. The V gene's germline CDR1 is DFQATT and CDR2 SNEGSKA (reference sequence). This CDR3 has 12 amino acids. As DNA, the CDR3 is TGCAGTGCCGGGGGCAGGAAAGAGACCCAGTACTTC. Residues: CSAGGRKETQYF.

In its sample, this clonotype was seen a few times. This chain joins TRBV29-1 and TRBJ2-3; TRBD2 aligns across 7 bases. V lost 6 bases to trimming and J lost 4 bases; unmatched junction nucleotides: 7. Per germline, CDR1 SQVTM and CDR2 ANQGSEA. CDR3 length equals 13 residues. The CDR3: CSVGLLKADTQYF. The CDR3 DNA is TGCAGCGTGGGACTACTCAAGGCAGATACGCAGTATTTT.

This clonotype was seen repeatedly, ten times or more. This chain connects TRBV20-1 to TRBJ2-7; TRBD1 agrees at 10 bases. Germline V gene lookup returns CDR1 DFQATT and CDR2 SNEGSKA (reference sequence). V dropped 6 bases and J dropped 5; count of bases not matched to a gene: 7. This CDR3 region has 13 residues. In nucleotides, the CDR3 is TGCAGTGCGCCGGGACAGGGGTCCCACGAGCAGTACTTC. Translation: CSAPGQGSHEQYF.

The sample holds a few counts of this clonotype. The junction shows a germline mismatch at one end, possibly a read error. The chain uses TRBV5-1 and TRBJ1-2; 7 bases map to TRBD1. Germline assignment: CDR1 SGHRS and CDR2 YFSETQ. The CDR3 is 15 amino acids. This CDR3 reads CANSLEATGHYGYTF. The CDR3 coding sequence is TGTGCCAACAGCTTGGAAGCGACAGGGCACTATGGCTACACCTTC.

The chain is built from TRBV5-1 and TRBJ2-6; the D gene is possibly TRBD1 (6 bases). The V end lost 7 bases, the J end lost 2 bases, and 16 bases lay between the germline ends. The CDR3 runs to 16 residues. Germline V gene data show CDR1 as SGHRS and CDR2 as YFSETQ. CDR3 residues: CASAQMGATGANVLTF. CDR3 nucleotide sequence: TGCGCCAGCGCCCAAATGGGGGCAACTGGGGCCAACGTCCTGACTTTC.

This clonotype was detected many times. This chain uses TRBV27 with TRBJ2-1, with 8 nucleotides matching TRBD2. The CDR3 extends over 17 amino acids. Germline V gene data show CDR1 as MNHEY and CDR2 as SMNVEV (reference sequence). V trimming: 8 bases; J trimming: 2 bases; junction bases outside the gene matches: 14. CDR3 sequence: CASYRWAGGRTYNEQFF. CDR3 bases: TGTGCCAGCTACCGTTGGGCGGGAGGTCGGACCTACAATGAGCAGTTCTTC.

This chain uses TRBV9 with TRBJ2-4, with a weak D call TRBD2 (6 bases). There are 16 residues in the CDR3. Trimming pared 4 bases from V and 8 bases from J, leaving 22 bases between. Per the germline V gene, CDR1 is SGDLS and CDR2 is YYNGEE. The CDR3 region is CASSSRDSSFGDIQYF. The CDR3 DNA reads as TGTGCCAGCAGCTCCCGGGACTCATCGTTCGGGGACATTCAGTACTTC. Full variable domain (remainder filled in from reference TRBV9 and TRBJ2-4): DSGVTQTPKHLITATGQRVTLRCSPRSGDLSVYWYQQSLDQGLQFLIQYYNGEERAKGNILERFSAQQFPDLHSELNLSSLELGDSALYFCASSSRDSSFGDIQYFGAGTRLSVL.

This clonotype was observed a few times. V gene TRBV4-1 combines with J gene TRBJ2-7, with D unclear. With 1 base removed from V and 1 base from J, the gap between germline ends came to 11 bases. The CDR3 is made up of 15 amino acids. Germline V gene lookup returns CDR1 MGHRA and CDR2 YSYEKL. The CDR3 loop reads CASSQVESRSYEQYF. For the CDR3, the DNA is TGCGCCAGCAGCCAAGTTGAGTCCCGATCCTACGAGCAGTACTTC.

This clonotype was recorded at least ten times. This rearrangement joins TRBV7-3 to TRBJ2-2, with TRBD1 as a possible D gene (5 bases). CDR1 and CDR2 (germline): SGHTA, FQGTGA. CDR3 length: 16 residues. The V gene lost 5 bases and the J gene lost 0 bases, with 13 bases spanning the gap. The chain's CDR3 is CASSPDPTANTGELFF. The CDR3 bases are TGTGCCAGCAGCCCAGATCCGACAGCGAACACCGGGGAGCTGTTTTTT.

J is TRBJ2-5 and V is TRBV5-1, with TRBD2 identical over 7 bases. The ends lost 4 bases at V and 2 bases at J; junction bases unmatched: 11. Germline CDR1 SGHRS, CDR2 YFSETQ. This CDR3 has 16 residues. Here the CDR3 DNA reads TGCGCCAGCAGCCCTCAGGTAGCGGGCGTTCAAGAGACCCAGTACTTC. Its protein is CASSPQVAGVQETQYF.

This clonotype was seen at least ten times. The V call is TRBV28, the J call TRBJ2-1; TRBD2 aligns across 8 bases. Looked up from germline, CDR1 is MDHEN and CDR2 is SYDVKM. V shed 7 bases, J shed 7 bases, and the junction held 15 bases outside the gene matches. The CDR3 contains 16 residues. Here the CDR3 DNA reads TGTGCCAGCAACGCTACACGGAGCGGGAGTTCTAATGAGCAGTTCTTC. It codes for CASNATRSGSSNEQFF.

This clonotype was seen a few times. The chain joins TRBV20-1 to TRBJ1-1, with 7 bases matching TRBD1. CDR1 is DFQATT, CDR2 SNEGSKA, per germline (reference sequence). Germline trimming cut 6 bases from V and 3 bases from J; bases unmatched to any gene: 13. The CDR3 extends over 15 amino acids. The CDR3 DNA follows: TGCAGTGCAGAGGGGGCCCGGGTGGGGGACACTGAAGCTTTCTTT. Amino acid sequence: CSAEGARVGDTEAFF.

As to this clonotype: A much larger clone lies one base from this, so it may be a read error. For the CDR3, the DNA is TGTGCCAGCTCCCCCAAGGGGGGATTCGGTGAAGAACTGTTTTTT. It translates to CASSPKGGFGEELFF. V is TRBV18 and J is TRBJ1-4; D perhaps matches TRBD1 (6 bases). CDR3 length equals 15 residues. Germline V gene lookup returns CDR1 KGHSH and CDR2 LQKENI.

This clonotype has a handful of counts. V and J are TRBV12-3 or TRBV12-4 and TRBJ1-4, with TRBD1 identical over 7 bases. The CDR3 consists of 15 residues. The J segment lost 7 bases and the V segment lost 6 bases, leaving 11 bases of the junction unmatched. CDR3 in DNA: TGTGCCAGCAGCCGATGGACAGGCGGAGGTGAAAAACTGTTTTTT. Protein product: CASSRWTGGGEKLFF.